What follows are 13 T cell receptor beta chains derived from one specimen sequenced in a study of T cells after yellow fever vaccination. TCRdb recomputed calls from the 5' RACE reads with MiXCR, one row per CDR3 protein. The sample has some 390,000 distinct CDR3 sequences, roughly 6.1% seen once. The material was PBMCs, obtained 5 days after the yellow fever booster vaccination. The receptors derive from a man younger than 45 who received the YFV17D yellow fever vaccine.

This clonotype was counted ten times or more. The CDR3 region is CASSAPGLFTDTQYF. The CDR3 region has the DNA TGTGCCAGCAGCGCCCCGGGGCTATTCACAGATACGCAGTATTTT. The chain employs TRBV28 and TRBJ2-3; D is perhaps TRBD1 or TRBD2 (5 bases each). The CDR3 length is 15 residues. V was shortened by 6 bases and J by 2 bases, with 15 bases between the two germline ends. The V gene's germline CDR1 is MDHEN and CDR2 SYDVKM.

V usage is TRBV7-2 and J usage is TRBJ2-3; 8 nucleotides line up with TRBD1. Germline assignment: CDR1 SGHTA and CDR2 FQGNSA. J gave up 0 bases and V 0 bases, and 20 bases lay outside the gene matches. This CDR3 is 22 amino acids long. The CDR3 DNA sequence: TGTGCCAGCAGCTTAGCGGCGACCCCTCAGGGGGCAGCCTTGGCTAGCACAGATACGCAGTATTTT. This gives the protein CASSLAATPQGAALASTDTQYF.

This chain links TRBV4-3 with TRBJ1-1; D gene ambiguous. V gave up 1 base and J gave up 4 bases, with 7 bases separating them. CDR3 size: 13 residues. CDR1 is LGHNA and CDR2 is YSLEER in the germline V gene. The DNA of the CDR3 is TGCGCCAGCAGCCAAGGGTTGGCCACTGAAGCTTTCTTT. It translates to CASSQGLATEAFF.

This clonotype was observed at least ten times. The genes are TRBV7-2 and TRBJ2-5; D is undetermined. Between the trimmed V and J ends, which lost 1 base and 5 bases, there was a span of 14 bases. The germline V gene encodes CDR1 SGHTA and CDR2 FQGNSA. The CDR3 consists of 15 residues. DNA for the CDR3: TGTGCCAGCAGCTTAGATAGAAAACGGGTGGAGACCCAGTACTTC. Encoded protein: CASSLDRKRVETQYF.

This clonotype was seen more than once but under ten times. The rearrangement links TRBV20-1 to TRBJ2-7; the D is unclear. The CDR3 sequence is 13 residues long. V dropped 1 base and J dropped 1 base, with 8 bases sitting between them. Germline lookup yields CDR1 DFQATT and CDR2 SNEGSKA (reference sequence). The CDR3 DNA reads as TGCAGTGCTAGAGGGAGATTATCCTACGAGCAGTACTTC. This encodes CSARGRLSYEQYF.

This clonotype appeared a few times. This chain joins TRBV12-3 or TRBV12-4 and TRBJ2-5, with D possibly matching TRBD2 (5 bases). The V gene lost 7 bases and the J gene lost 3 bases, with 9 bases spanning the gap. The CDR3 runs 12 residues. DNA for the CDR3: TGTGCCAGCACCGGGGAAGAAGAGACCCAGTACTTC. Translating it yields CASTGEEETQYF.

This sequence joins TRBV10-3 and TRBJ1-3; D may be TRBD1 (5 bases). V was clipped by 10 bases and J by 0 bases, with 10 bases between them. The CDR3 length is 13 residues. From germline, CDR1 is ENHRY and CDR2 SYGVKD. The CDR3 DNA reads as TGTGCCACGGGACCGAACTCTGGAAACACCATATATTTT. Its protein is CATGPNSGNTIYF.

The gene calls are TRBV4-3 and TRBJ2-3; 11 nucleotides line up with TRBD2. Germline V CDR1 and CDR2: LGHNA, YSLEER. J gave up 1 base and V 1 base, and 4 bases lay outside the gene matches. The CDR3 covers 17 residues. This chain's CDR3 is CASSQVGTSGGTDTQYF. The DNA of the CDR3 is TGCGCCAGCAGCCAAGTAGGGACTAGCGGTGGCACAGATACGCAGTATTTT.

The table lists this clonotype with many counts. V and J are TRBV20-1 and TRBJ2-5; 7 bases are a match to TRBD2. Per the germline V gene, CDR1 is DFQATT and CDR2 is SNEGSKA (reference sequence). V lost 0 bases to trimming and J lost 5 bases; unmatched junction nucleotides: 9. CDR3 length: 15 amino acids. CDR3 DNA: TGCAGTGCTAGAGATTTTCTCGGGGGGATGGAGACCCAGTACTTC. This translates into CSARDFLGGMETQYF.

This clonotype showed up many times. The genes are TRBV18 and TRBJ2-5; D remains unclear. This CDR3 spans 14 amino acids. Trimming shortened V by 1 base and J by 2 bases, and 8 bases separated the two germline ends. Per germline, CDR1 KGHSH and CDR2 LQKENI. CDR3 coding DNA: TGTGCCAGCTCACCACGGGCGCCTCAAGAGACCCAGTACTTC. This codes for CASSPRAPQETQYF.

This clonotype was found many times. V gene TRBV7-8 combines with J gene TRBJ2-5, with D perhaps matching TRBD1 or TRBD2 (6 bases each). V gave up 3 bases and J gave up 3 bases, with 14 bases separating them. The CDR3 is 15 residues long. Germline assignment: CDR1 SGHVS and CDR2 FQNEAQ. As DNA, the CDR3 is TGTGCCAGCAGCTTTGTTGACAGGAGGGAAGAGACCCAGTACTTC. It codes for CASSFVDRREETQYF.

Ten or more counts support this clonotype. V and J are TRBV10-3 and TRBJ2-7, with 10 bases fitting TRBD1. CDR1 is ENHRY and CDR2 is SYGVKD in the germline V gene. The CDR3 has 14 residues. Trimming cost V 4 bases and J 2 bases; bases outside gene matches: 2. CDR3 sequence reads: CAISVGTGAYEQYF. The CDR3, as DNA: TGTGCCATCAGTGTTGGGACAGGGGCCTACGAGCAGTACTTC.

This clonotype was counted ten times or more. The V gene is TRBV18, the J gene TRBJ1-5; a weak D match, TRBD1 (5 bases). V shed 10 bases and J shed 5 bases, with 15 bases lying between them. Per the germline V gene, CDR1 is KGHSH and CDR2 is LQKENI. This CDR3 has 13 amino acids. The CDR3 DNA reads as TGTGCCACCAGACGGGGGAGCCATCAGCCCCAGCATTTT. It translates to CATRRGSHQPQHF.